The 14 T cell receptor beta chains given below trace back to one sample, sequenced in a study of memory CD4+ T cells and cytomegalovirus serostatus. The table came from immunoSEQ multiplex PCR; TCRdb's copy has only in-frame clones and leaves some out. The table has some 67,000 clones, around 76% seen once. Single viable CD3+CD4+CD8-CD45RO+ cells were sorted as the memory CD4+ T cells. Sequencing was carried out using memory CD4+ T cells from blood. Receptors originate from an adult in good health and CMV-seropositive.

The V call is TRBV30, the J call TRBJ2-1; TRBD2 agrees at 8 bases. V shed 3 bases and J 5 bases; nucleotides not matched to a gene: 9. CDR1 and CDR2 (germline): GTSNPN, SVGIG (reference sequence). The CDR3 consists of 15 residues. DNA of the CDR3: TGTGCCTGGAGACGGGGCGGGAGGCACCACAATGAGCAGTTCTTC. Translated: CAWRRGGRHHNEQFF.

This chain connects TRBV4-2 to TRBJ1-5, with 9 bases lining up with TRBD1. V shed 6 bases, J shed 1 base, and the junction held 1 base outside the gene matches. From germline, CDR1 is LGHNA and CDR2 YNFKEQ. This CDR3 region has 14 residues. The DNA of the CDR3 is TGTGCCAGCAGACAGGGGGCCAGCAATCAGCCCCAGCATTTT. Translated: CASRQGASNQPQHF.

The rearrangement links TRBV27 to TRBJ1-2; D possibly corresponds to TRBD1 (6 bases). Germline CDR1 and CDR2: MNHEY and SMNVEV (reference sequence). The CDR3 is 16 amino acids. Trimming took 0 bases from V and 6 from J, leaving 17 bases between them. The CDR3 nucleotides read TGTGCCAGCAGTTTATCCTTAGGGGGTCCAAGGGATGGCTACACCTTC. The encoded protein is CASSLSLGGPRDGYTF.

The genes are TRBV9 and TRBJ1-4; D possibly corresponds to TRBD1 (6 bases). This CDR3 has 15 amino acids. Deletions cut 0 bases from V and 7 bases from J, with 13 bases between. In germline, CDR1 is SGDLS, CDR2 YYNGEE. The CDR3 DNA follows: TGTGCCAGCAGCGTAGGTGTGACAGGCGGTGAAAAACTGTTTTTT. Its translation: CASSVGVTGGEKLFF.

V is TRBV11-2 and J is TRBJ2-5; 10 nucleotides match TRBD1. CDR3 length: 15 amino acids. Losses at the gene ends were 4 bases for V and 5 bases for J; bases not matched to a gene: 7. Germline V gene data show CDR1 as SGHAT and CDR2 as FQNNGV. CDR3 residues: CASSSDRGPGETQYF. CDR3 DNA sequence: TGTGCCAGCAGCTCCGACAGGGGGCCTGGGGAGACCCAGTACTTC.

The rearrangement links TRBV6-6 to TRBJ2-5; 9 bases are a match to TRBD2. Germline values: CDR1 MNHNY, CDR2 SVGAGI (reference sequence). The V and J ends lost 9 bases and 1 base, in that order; junction bases with no gene match: 9. This CDR3 comprises 15 residues. The CDR3 reads CASGSGSGGQETQYF. DNA for the CDR3: TGTGCCAGTGGAAGTGGTAGCGGGGGCCAAGAGACCCAGTACTTC.

The chain is built from TRBV27 and TRBJ2-7; D is unclear. The V gene lost 2 bases and the J gene lost 2 bases, with 10 bases spanning the gap. Germline loops: CDR1 MNHEY, CDR2 SMNVEV (reference sequence). The CDR3 sequence is 14 residues long. CDR3 sequence reads: CASSLGTVPYEQYF. The CDR3 nucleotides are TGTGCCAGCAGTTTAGGAACGGTCCCCTACGAGCAGTACTTC.

The V and J genes are TRBV19 and TRBJ2-1; 8 bases are a match to TRBD1. The CDR3 extends over 15 amino acids. V gave up 8 bases and J gave up 3 bases; unmatched junction bases: 9. Germline V CDR1 and CDR2: LNHDA, SQIVND (reference sequence). The CDR3 DNA is TGTGCCAGTTCCCCCGAAGGACAGGGCTACAATGAGCAGTTCTTC. Protein: CASSPEGQGYNEQFF.

This clone showed up just once. The genes are TRBV28 and TRBJ2-1, with 11 positions matching TRBD2. The V gene end was trimmed by 7 bases and the J gene end by 5 bases; junction bases not matched to a gene: 10. The CDR3 contains 16 residues. Germline lookup yields CDR1 MDHEN and CDR2 SYDVKM. CDR3 sequence: CASNPRGTSGDNEQFF. As DNA, the CDR3 is TGTGCCAGCAACCCCCGCGGGACTAGCGGCGACAATGAGCAGTTCTTC.

The genes are TRBV6-5 and TRBJ2-7; weak D call: TRBD1 (6 bases). Germline V lookup: CDR1 MNHEY, CDR2 SVGAGI. The ends were cut back, 5 bases at V and 3 bases at J, with 8 bases in the middle. CDR3 length: 12 residues. The CDR3 spells CASSQTGYEQYF. For the CDR3, the DNA is TGTGCCAGCAGTCAGACAGGCTACGAGCAGTACTTC.

This chain links TRBV7-2 with TRBJ1-1; D uncertain. Trimming stripped 5 bases from V and 7 bases from J, with 11 bases between. Germline V CDR1 and CDR2: SGHTA, FQGNSA. This CDR3 comprises 12 residues. This CDR3 is CASSPDVLEAFF. CDR3 bases: TGTGCCAGCAGCCCCGACGTACTTGAAGCTTTCTTT.

Only a few counts were recorded for this clone. The V gene is TRBV6-5, the J gene TRBJ1-1; D possibly corresponds to TRBD1 (5 bases). Trimming pared 8 bases from V and 5 bases from J, leaving 15 bases between. Germline V lookup: CDR1 MNHEY, CDR2 SVGAGI. This CDR3 contains 13 residues. DNA of the CDR3: TGTGCCAGCCTGACCCAGGGTGGGACTGAAGCTTTCTTT. This translates into CASLTQGGTEAFF.

J is TRBJ2-7 and V is TRBV2; D gene ambiguous. The V gene lost 1 base and the J gene lost 5 bases, with 6 bases spanning the gap. Germline V gives CDR1 SNHLY, CDR2 FYNNEI. The CDR3 covers 12 residues. The CDR3 DNA reads as TGTGCCAGCAGTGAAGGTGGAGACGAGCAGTACTTC. This encodes CASSEGGDEQYF.

The J gene is TRBJ1-1, the V gene TRBV7-9; D is perhaps TRBD1 (6 bases). The CDR3 consists of 15 residues. With 0 bases removed from V and 3 bases from J, the gap between germline ends came to 11 bases. The germline V gene encodes CDR1 SEHNR and CDR2 FQNEAQ (reference sequence). The CDR3 region has the DNA TGTGCCAGCAGCTTAGCGGGGGCTGGGGACACTGAAGCTTTCTTT. Translation gives CASSLAGAGDTEAFF.